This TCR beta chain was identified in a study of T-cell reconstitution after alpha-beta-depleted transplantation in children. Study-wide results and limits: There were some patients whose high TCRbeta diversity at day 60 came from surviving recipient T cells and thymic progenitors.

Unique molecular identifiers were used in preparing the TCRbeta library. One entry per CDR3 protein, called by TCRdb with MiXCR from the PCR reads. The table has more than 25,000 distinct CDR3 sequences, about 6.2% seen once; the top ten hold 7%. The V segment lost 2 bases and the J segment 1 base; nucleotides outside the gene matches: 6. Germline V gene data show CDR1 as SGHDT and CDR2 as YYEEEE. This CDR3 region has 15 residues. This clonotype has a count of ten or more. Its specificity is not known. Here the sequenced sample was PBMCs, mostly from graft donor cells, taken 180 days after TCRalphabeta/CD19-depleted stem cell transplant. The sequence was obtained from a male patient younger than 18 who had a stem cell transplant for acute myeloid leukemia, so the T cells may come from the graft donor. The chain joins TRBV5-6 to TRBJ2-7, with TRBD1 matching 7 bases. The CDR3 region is CASSFPGQQSYEQYF. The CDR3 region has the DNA TGTGCCAGCAGCTTTCCGGGACAGCAATCCTACGAGCAGTACTTC.